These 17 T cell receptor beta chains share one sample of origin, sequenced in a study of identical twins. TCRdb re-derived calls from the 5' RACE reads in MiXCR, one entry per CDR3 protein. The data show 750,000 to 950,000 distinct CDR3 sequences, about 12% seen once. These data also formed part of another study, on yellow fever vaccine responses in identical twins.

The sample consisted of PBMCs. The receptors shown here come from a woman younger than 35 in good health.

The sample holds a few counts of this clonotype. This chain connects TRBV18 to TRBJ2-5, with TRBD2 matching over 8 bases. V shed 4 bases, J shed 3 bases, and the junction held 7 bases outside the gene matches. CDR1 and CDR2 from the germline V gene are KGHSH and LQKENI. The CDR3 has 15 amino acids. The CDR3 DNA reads TGTGCCAGCTCACGGCTAGCGGGTGATAAAGAGACCCAGTACTTC. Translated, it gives CASSRLAGDKETQYF.

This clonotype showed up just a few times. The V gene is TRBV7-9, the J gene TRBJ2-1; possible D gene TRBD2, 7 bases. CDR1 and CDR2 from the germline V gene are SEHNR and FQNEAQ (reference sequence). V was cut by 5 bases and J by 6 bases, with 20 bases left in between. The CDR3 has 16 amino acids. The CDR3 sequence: CASSLQGGDRVNEQFF. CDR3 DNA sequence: TGTGCCAGCAGCCTACAAGGGGGGGATCGGGTCAATGAGCAGTTCTTC. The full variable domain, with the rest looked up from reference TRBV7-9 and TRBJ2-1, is DTGVSQNPRHKITKRGQNVTFRCDPISEHNRLYWYRQTLGQGPEFLTYFQNEAQLEKSRLLSDRFSAERPKGSFSTLEIQRTEQGDSAMYLCASSLQGGDRVNEQFFGPGTRLTVL.

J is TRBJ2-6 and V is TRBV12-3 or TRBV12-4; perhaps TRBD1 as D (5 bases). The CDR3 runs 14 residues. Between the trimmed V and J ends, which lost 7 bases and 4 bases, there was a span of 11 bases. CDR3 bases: TGTGCCAGCACCCCGACAGCAGGGGCCAACGTCCTGACTTTC. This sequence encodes CASTPTAGANVLTF.

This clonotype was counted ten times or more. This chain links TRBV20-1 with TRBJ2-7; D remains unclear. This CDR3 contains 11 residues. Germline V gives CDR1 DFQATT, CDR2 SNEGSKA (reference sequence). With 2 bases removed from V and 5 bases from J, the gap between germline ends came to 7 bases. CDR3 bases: TGCAGTGCTAGAACTGGAAACGAGCAGTACGTC. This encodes CSARTGNEQYV.

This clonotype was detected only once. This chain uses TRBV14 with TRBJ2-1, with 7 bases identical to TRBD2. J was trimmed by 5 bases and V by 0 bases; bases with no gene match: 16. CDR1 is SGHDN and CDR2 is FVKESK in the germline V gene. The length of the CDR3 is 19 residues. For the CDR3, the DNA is TGTGCCAGCAGCCAAGATGAGGGTAGGGACTACTTCAATGACAATGAGCAGTTCTTC. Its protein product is CASSQDEGRDYFNDNEQFF.

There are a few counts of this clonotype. The CDR3 DNA sequence: TGTGCCAGCAGCGTAGAACAGGGAATGGGATACGAGCAGTACTTC. Translated, it gives CASSVEQGMGYEQYF. The rearrangement joins TRBV9 to TRBJ2-7; tentative D call: TRBD1 (6 bases). Trimming cost V 0 bases and J 4 bases, with 14 bases left between them. The CDR3 length is 15 residues. Germline V gives CDR1 SGDLS, CDR2 YYNGEE.

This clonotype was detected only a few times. CDR3 in amino acids: CASRPSSTGELFF. CDR3 in DNA: TGTGCCAGCCGGCCTAGTAGCACCGGGGAGCTGTTTTTT. The chain recombines TRBV3-1 with TRBJ2-2; D is unresolved. V was trimmed by 8 bases and J by 4 bases, leaving 11 bases between them. CDR3 length equals 13 residues. Germline CDR1 is LGHDT and CDR2 is YNNKEL (reference sequence).

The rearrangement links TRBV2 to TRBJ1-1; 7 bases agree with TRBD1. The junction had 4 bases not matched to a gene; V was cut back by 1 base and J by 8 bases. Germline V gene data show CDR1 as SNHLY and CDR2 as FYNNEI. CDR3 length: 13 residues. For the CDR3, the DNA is TGTGCCAGCAGTGAAGAGGGGGCTATGGAAGCTTTCTTT. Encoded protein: CASSEEGAMEAFF.

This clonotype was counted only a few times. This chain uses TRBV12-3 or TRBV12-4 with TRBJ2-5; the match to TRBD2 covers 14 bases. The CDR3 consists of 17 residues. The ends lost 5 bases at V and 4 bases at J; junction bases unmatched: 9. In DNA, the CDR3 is TGTGCCAGCAGTGAGCGGACTAGCGGGAGGTTTGGAGAGACCCAGTACTTC. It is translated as CASSERTSGRFGETQYF.

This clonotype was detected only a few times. For the CDR3, the DNA is TGTGCCACCAGTATGGGGGCTCGGAGATACAATCAGCCCCAGCATTTT. Translation gives CATSMGARRYNQPQHF. The chain links TRBV15 to TRBJ1-5; the D gene is possibly TRBD1 (6 bases). Germline CDR1 reads LNHNV; CDR2 reads YYDKDF (reference sequence). V was pared by 6 bases and J by 3 bases, with 18 bases between. The CDR3 spans 16 residues.

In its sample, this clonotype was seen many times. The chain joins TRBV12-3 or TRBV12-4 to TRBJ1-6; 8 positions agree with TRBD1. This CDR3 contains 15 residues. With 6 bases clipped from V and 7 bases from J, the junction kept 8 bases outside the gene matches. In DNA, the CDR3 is TGTGCCAGCAGGTCCCAGGGGGCATTGAATTCACCCCTCCACTTT. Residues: CASRSQGALNSPLHF.

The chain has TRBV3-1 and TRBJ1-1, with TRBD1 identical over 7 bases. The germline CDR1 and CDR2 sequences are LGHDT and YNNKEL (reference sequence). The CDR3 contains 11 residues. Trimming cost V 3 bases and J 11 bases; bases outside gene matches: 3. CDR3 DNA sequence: TGTGCCAGCAGCCACACAGGGGTTGCTTTCTTT. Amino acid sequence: CASSHTGVAFF.

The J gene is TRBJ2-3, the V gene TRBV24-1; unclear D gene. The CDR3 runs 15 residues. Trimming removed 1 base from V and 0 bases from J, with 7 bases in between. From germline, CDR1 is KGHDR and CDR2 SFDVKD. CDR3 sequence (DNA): TGTGCCACCAGTGATTTCGGCCCGAGCACAGATACGCAGTATTTT. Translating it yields CATSDFGPSTDTQYF.

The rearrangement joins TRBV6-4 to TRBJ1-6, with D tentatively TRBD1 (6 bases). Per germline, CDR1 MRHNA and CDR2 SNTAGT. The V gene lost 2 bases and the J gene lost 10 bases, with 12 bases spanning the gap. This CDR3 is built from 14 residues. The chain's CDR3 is CASSDGGVESPLHF. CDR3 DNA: TGTGCCAGCAGTGACGGGGGCGTCGAATCACCCCTCCACTTT.

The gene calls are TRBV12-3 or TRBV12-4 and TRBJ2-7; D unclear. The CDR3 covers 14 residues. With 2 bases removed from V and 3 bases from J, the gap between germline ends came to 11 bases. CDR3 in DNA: TGTGCCAGCAGTTTAACCCAGCGCTACTACGAGCAGTACTTC. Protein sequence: CASSLTQRYYEQYF.

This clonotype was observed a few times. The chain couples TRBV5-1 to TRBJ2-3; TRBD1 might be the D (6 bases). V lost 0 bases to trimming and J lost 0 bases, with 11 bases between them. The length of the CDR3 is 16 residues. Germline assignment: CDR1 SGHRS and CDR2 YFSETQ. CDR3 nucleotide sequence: TGCGCCAGCAGCTTGGAGGGGGTACCCAGCACAGATACGCAGTATTTT. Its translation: CASSLEGVPSTDTQYF.

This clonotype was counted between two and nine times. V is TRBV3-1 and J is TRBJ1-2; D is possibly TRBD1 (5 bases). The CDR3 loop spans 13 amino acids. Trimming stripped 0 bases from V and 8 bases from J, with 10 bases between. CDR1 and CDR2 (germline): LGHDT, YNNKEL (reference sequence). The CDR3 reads CASSQEGAVGYTF. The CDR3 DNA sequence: TGTGCCAGCAGCCAAGAAGGGGCAGTCGGCTACACCTTC.